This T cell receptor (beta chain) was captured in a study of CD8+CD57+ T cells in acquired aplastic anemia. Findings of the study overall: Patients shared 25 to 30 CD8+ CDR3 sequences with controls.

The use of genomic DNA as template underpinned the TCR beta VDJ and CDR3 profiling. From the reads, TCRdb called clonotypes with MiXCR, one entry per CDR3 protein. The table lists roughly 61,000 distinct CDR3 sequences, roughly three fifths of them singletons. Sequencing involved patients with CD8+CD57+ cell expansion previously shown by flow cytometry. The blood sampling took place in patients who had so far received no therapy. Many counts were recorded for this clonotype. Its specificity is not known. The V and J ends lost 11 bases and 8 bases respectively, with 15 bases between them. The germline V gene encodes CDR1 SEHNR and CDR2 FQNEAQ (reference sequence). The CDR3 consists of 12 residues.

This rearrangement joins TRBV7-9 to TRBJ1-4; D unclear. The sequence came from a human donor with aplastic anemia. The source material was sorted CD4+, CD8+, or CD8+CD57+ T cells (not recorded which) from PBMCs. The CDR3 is CALVTEREKLFF. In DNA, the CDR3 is TGTGCCTTAGTGACCGAAAGAGAAAAACTGTTTTTT.